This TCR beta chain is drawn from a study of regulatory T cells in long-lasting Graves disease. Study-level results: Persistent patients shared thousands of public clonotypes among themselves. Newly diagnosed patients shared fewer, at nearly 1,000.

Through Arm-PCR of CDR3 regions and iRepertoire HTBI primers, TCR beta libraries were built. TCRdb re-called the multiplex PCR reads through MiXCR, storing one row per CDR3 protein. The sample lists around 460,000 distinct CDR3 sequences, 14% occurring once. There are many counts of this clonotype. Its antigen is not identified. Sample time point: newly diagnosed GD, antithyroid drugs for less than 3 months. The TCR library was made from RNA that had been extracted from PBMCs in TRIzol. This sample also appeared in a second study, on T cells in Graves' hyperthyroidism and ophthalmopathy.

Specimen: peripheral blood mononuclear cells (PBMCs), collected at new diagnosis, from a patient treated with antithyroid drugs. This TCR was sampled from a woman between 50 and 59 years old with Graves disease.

This CDR3 is CASSPQVGNTEAFF. CDR3 coding DNA: TGTGCCAGCAGCCCGCAGGTGGGGAACACTGAAGCTTTCTTT. The chain employs TRBV6-1 and TRBJ1-1; D gene unclear. The germline CDR1 and CDR2 sequences are MNHNS and SASEGT. The CDR3 totals 14 residues. Trimming shortened V by 6 bases and J by 1 base, and 12 bases separated the two germline ends.